This T cell receptor beta chain was sequenced for a study of PD-L1 blockade in urothelial cancer. Assay used: immunoSEQ multiplex PCR; TCRdb lists only in-frame clones, some missing. The table lists 40,000 or so clones, roughly four fifths of them singletons. Time point here: pretreatment peripheral blood. Germline values: CDR1 SGHRS, CDR2 YFSETQ. The CDR3 runs to 14 residues. Trimming left V 6 bases short and J 7 bases short, with 17 bases between. The origin of this receptor is a man in his fifties or sixties with urothelial cancer. This sequence joins TRBV5-1 and TRBJ2-1; tentative D call: TRBD2 (5 bases). Sample: PBMCs, taken around atezolizumab (anti-PD-L1) treatment. The CDR3 sequence is CASTPGVETNEQFF. CDR3 nucleotides: TGCGCCAGCACCCCCGGGGTGGAAACTAATGAGCAGTTCTTC.